Listed below are T cell receptor beta chains from one sample, sequenced in a study of blood T cell repertoires in COVID-19. Profiling relied on immunoSEQ multiplex PCR, and the TCRdb table lists in-frame clones only, not all of them. This repertoire shows approximately 110,000 clones, approximately 81% found once; its top ten account for about an eighth. Sequencing was done on a sample of peripheral blood. These receptors came from a human donor in a cohort sampled during active COVID-19. CDR3s include the opening cysteine and the closing phenylalanine or tryptophan. A D gene is named only where the DNA matches it firmly. Where a row states a size, it is once, few, many or the class of an expanded clone; other rows omit it.

clone_size	d_call	j_call	v_call	cdr3_nt	cdr3_aa
.	TRBD2	TRBJ2-3	TRBV7-2	TGTGCCAGCAGCCTCCGGACTAGCGGGGGGGGTAGCACAGATACGCAGTATTTT	CASSLRTSGGGSTDTQYF
.	TRBD2	TRBJ2-1	TRBV11-1	TGTGCCAGCAGCGTCCAAGAGCGGGGGCGCGAGCAGTTCTTC	CASSVQERGREQFF
.	TRBD2	TRBJ2-2	TRBV5-4	TGTGCCAGCAGCAAAGGACTAGCGGGTCCGAACACCGGGGAGCTGTTTTTT	CASSKGLAGPNTGELFF
.	TRBD2	TRBJ2-3	TRBV2	TGTGCCAGCAGGGCCGGGACTAGCGTCACAGATACGCAGTATTTT	CASRAGTSVTDTQYF
.	.	TRBJ1-5	TRBV6-2/TRBV6-3	TGTGCCAGCAGTTTGCGGGGCAATCAGCCCCAGCATTTT	CASSLRGNQPQHF
few	.	TRBJ1-5	TRBV6-2/TRBV6-3	TGTGCCAGCAGTTACTCCCACCCCGACAGCCTCGGGAATCAGCCCCAGCATTTT	CASSYSHPDSLGNQPQHF
.	TRBD1	TRBJ1-1	TRBV7-2	TGTGCCAGCAGCTTAGCAGTGGTCAGGGGGCGTGAAAACACTGAAGCTTTCTTT	CASSLAVVRGRENTEAFF
.	TRBD2	TRBJ2-1	TRBV2	TGTGCCAGCACCAGTGGAGCGGGGGTCGCCTACAATGAGCAGTTCTTC	CASTSGAGVAYNEQFF
.	TRBD2	TRBJ2-5	TRBV7-2	TGTGCCAGCAGCTTCCTAGCGGGGGGACTTCAAGAGACCCAGTACTTC	CASSFLAGGLQETQYF
.	TRBD1	TRBJ2-1	TRBV4-3	TGCGCCAGCAGCCAGGAACCGGGACAGGGCTACAATGAGCAGTTCTTC	CASSQEPGQGYNEQFF
.	.	TRBJ2-6	TRBV18	TGTGCCAGCTCGCTTGGCAACAGGGTCTCTGGGGCCAACGTCCTGACTTTC	CASSLGNRVSGANVLTF
few	.	TRBJ1-6	TRBV14	TGTGCCAGCAGACAGGTCGATAATTCACCCCTCCACTTT	CASRQVDNSPLHF
.	.	TRBJ2-7	TRBV6-5	TGTGCCAGCAGTTACTTAACAGGGGGGGACTACGAGCAGTACTTC	CASSYLTGGDYEQYF
.	.	TRBJ2-1	TRBV7-2	TGTGCCAGCAGCTTAGACGGTAGCCGCCGCGAGCAGTTCTTC	CASSLDGSRREQFF
.	.	TRBJ2-5	TRBV6-2/TRBV6-3	TGTGCCAGCAGTTACGGGGGCCTCCATGAGACCCAGTACTTC	CASSYGGLHETQYF
.	.	TRBJ2-7	TRBV7-2	TGTGCCAGCAGCTTTCTAAACGAGCAGTACTTC	CASSFLNEQYF
few	.	TRBJ2-3	TRBV7-3	TGTGCCAGCAGCTTAAGGGCTGGAGGAGGAGGCACAGATACGCAGTATTTT	CASSLRAGGGGTDTQYF
.	.	TRBJ2-4	TRBV25-1	TGTGCCAGCAGTGAAAGGTTGCAACTAGGGGGTGACATTCAGTACTTC	CASSERLQLGGDIQYF
.	.	TRBJ1-5	TRBV2	TGTGCCAGCAGTGGTGGGGCCTCCCCGTGGCATTTT	CASSGGASPWHF
.	.	TRBJ2-2	TRBV5-1	TGCGCCAGCAGCTTGGGCGGGGGCCCGAACACCGGGGAGCTGTTTTTT	CASSLGGGPNTGELFF
.	.	TRBJ1-5	TRBV6-5	TGTGCCAGCACCAAACAGGGCAATCAGCCCCAGCATTTT	CASTKQGNQPQHF
.	.	TRBJ2-1	TRBV21-1	TGTGCCAGCAGCAAAGCACCCAGGACAGGGGGAATCGACAATGAGCAGTTCTTC	CASSKAPRTGGIDNEQFF
.	.	TRBJ1-6	TRBV2	TGTGCCAGCAGTCCTGAAGGAACAGTGAATAATTCACCCCTCCACTTT	CASSPEGTVNNSPLHF
.	.	TRBJ1-2	TRBV6-5	TGTGCCAGCAGTTTCGGCGTCGAGGATGGCTACACCTTC	CASSFGVEDGYTF
.	TRBD1	TRBJ1-1	TRBV6-1	TGTGCCAGCAGTGAACCTCTCGACAGGGGGAAGAACACTGAAGCTTTCTTT	CASSEPLDRGKNTEAFF
.	.	TRBJ1-5	TRBV6-5	TGTGCCAGCACCTCGAGAAGCAATCAGCCCCAGCATTTT	CASTSRSNQPQHF
.	TRBD1	TRBJ1-5	TRBV19	TGTGCCAGTAGTATACTGGGACAGGGGGAGGTTAGCAATCAGCCCCAGCATTTT	CASSILGQGEVSNQPQHF
.	.	TRBJ2-1	TRBV27	TGTGCCAGCAATCGGGGTACCCATGATGAGCAGTTCTTC	CASNRGTHDEQFF
.	.	TRBJ2-1	TRBV29-1	TGCAGCGTTTCCGACTCCGGCTACAATGAGCAGTTCTTC	CSVSDSGYNEQFF
.	.	TRBJ2-1	TRBV11-2	TGTGCCAGCAGCCCAACCCCCAGCAATGAGCAGTTCTTC	CASSPTPSNEQFF
.	.	TRBJ2-7	TRBV19	TGTGCCAGTAGTGTGGCAGGGAAGGCCGAGCAGTACTTC	CASSVAGKAEQYF
.	.	TRBJ1-1	TRBV5-8	TGTGCCAGCAGCTCGGGACAAGGGCTCCCCTTAATGAACACTGAAGCTTTCTTT	CASSSGQGLPLMNTEAFF
.	TRBD1	TRBJ1-6	TRBV18	TGTGCCAGCTCACAACGGGACACAGGGGTCGGTTCACCCCTCCACTTT	CASSQRDTGVGSPLHF
.	TRBD1	TRBJ1-1	TRBV6-2/TRBV6-3	TGTGCCAGCAGTGGAACAGGGGCCCACACTGAAGCTTTCTTT	CASSGTGAHTEAFF
few	.	TRBJ1-1	TRBV9	TGTGCCAGCAGCCCCAGGGGACGGACTGAAGCTTTCTTT	CASSPRGRTEAFF
.	.	TRBJ2-7	TRBV6-5	TGTGCCAGCAGACCCCCCACTAACCCGTACTACGAGCAGTACTTC	CASRPPTNPYYEQYF
.	TRBD1	TRBJ1-2	TRBV10-3	TGTGCCATCAGTGGGGGGACAGGGGAAGGCGGTGGCTACACCTTC	CAISGGTGEGGGYTF
.	.	TRBJ1-1	TRBV29-1	TGCAGCGTGCTACAGGGAGGGGTAGCTTTCTTT	CSVLQGGVAFF
.	TRBD1	TRBJ1-2	TRBV6-5	TGTGCCAGCACCAAGGGCGACAGGGCGGGTGGCTACACCTTC	CASTKGDRAGGYTF
.	.	TRBJ1-5	TRBV10-1	TGCGCCAGCAGTGAGTCTGGAGGGCGTAGCAATCAGCCCCAGCATTTT	CASSESGGRSNQPQHF
.	TRBD1	TRBJ1-2	TRBV25-1	TGTGCCAGCAGTGGGCGGGACAGGGAGGATTTC	CASSGRDREDF
.	.	TRBJ2-7	TRBV11-2	TGTGCCAGCAGCCAGTCCTACGAGCAGTACTTC	CASSQSYEQYF
.	.	TRBJ1-5	TRBV25-1	TGTGCCAGCAGTGTACAGGGCCGCAATCAGCCCCAGCATTTT	CASSVQGRNQPQHF
.	.	TRBJ1-1	TRBV10-3	TGTGCCATCAGTGAGTCGACAGTAGGGTATGAAGCTTTCTTT	CAISESTVGYEAFF
.	.	TRBJ1-4	TRBV28	TGTGCCAGCAGTTTAACAGGGATTCCTAATGAAAAACTGTTTTTT	CASSLTGIPNEKLFF
.	.	TRBJ2-3	TRBV12-5	TGTGCTAGTGGAACCCCCACTGGGCAGCTCACAGATACGCAGTATTTT	CASGTPTGQLTDTQYF
.	TRBD1	TRBJ1-5	TRBV6-1	TGTGCCAGCAGTGTCCCTACAGGGGGCCTCAATAGCAATCAGCCCCAGCATTTT	CASSVPTGGLNSNQPQHF
.	TRBD2	TRBJ2-3	TRBV4-1	TGCGCCAGCAGCCAAGAGCGGGGGGGCCCTGAAGATACGCAGTATTTT	CASSQERGGPEDTQYF
.	TRBD2	TRBJ2-5	TRBV7-2	TGTGCCAGCAGCTCTAGCGGGGGGGCCTGGGAGACCCAGTACTTC	CASSSSGGAWETQYF
.	TRBD1	TRBJ2-2	TRBV5-1	TGCGCCAGCAGCTCCGGGACAGGGGGCGCTGGCACCGGGGAGCTGTTTTTT	CASSSGTGGAGTGELFF
.	.	TRBJ1-1	TRBV27	TGTGCCAGCAGTTTTCCGGGATCCACTGAAGCTTTCTTT	CASSFPGSTEAFF
.	.	TRBJ1-2	TRBV6-5	TGTGCCAGCAGTATGCAGGCTAACTATGGCTACACCTTC	CASSMQANYGYTF
few	.	TRBJ2-1	TRBV7-3	TGTGCCAGCAGCTTAGGTGCTAGCTCCTACAATGAGCAGTTCTTC	CASSLGASSYNEQFF